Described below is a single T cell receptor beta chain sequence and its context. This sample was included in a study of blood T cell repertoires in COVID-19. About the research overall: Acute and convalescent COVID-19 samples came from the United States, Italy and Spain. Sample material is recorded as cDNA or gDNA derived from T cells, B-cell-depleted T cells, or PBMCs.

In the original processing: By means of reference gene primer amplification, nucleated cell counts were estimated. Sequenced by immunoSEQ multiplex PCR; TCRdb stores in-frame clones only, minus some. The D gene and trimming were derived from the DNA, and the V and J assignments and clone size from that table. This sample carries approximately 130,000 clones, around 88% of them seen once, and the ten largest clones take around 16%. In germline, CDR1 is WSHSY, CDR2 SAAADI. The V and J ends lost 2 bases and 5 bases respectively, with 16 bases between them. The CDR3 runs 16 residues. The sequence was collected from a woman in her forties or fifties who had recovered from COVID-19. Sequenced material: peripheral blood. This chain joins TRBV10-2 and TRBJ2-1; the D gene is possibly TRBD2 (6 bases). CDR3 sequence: CASSEGYGAGNNEQFF. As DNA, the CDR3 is TGCGCCAGCAGTGAGGGGTATGGGGCGGGGAACAATGAGCAGTTCTTC.